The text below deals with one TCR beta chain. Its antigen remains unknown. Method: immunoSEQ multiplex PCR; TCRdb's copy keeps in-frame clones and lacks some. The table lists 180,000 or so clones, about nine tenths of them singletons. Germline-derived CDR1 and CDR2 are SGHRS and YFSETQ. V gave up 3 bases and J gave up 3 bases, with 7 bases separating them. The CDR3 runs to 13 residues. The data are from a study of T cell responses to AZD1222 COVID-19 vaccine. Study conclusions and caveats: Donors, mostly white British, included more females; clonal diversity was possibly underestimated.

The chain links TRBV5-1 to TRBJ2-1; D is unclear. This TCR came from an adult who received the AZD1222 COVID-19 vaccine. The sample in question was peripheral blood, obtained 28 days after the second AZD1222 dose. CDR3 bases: TGCGCCAGCAGCTCGGACCTCTACAATGAGCAGTTCTTC. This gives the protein CASSSDLYNEQFF.